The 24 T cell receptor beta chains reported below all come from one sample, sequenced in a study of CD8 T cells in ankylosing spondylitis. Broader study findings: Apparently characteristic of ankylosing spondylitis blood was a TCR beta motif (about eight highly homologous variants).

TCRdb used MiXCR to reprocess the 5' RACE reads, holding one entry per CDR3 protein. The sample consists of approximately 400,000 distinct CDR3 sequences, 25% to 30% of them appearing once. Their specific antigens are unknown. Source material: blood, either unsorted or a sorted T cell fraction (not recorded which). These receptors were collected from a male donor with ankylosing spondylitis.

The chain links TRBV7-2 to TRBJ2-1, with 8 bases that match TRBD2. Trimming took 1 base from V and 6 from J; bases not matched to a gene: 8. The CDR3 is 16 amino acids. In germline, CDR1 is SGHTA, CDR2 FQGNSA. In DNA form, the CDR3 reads TGTGCCAGCAGCTTAGAACCCGGGAGGGCCGGCAATGAGCAGTTCTTC. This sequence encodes CASSLEPGRAGNEQFF.

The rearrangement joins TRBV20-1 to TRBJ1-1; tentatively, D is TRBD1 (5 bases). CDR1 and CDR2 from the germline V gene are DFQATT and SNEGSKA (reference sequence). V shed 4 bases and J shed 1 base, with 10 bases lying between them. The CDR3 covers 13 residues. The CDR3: CSATDNPNTEAFF. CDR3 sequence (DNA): TGCAGTGCTACGGACAACCCGAACACTGAAGCTTTCTTT.

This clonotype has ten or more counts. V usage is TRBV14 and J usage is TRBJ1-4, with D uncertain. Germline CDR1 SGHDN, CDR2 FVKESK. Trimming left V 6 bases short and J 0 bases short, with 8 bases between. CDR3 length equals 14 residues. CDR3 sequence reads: CASSPGATNEKLFF. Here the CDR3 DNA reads TGTGCCAGCAGTCCAGGAGCAACTAATGAAAAACTGTTTTTT.

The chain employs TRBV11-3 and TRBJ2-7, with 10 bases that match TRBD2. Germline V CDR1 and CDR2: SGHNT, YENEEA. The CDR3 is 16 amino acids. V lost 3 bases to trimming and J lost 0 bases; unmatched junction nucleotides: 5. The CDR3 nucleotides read TGTGCCAGCAGCTTGGGGACTAGCGTCTGCTCCTACGAGCAGTACGTC. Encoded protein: CASSLGTSVCSYEQYV.

This chain's CDR3 is CASSELRDYGYTF. The CDR3 DNA is TGTGCCAGCAGTGAGCTACGGGACTATGGCTACACCTTC. The chain joins TRBV12-3 or TRBV12-4 to TRBJ1-2; D not certain. This CDR3 comprises 13 residues. Deletions cut 5 bases from V and 3 bases from J, with 10 bases between.

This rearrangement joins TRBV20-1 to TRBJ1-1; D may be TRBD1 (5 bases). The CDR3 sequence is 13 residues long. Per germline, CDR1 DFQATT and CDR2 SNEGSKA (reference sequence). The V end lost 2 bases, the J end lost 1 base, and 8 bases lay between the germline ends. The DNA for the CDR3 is TGCAGTGCTAGACGGGACGGGAACACTGAAGCTTTCTTT. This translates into CSARRDGNTEAFF.

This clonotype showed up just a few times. CDR3 nucleotide sequence: TGTGCCAGCAGAGACGGGGGGCGGGCTGAAGCTTTCTTT. Translated: CASRDGGRAEAFF. This rearrangement joins TRBV6-2 or TRBV6-3 to TRBJ1-1, with D perhaps matching TRBD1 (6 bases). The CDR3 loop spans 13 amino acids. V was trimmed by 6 bases and J by 6 bases, leaving 14 bases between them. Germline values: CDR1 MNHEY, CDR2 SVGEGT.

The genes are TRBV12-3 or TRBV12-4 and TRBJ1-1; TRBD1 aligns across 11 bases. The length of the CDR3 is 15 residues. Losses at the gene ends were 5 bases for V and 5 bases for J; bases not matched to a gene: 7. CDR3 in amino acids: CASSPGQGAWTEAFF. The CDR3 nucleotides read TGTGCCAGCAGTCCCGGACAGGGGGCATGGACTGAAGCTTTCTTT.

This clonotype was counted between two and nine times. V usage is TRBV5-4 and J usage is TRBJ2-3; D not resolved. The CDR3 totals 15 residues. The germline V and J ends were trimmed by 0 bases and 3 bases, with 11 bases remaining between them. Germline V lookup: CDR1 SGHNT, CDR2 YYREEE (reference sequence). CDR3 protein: CASSLGGSRTDTQYF. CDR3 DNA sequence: TGTGCCAGCAGCTTGGGCGGTAGTAGAACAGATACGCAGTATTTT.

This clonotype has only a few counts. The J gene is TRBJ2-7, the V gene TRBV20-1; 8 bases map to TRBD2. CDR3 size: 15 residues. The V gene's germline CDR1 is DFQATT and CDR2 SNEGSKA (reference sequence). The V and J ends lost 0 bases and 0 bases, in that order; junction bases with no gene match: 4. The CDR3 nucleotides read TGCAGTGCTAGAGATACTAGCGGCTACTCCTACGAGCAGTACTTC. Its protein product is CSARDTSGYSYEQYF.

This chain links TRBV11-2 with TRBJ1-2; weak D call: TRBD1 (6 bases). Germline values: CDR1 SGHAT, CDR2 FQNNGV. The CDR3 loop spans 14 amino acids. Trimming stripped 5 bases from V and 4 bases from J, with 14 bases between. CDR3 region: CASSEGQLSYGYTF. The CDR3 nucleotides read TGTGCCAGCAGCGAAGGACAGCTTTCCTATGGCTACACCTTC.

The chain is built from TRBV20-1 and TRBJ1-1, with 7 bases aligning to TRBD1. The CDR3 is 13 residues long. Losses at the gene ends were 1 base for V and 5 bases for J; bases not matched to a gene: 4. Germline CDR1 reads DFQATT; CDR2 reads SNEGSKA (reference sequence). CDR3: CSARAQGSTEAFF. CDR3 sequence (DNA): TGCAGTGCTAGAGCACAGGGGAGTACTGAAGCTTTCTTT.

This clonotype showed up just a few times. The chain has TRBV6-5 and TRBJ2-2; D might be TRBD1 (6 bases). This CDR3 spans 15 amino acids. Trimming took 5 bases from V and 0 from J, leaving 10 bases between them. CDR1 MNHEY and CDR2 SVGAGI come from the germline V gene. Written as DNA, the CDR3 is TGTGCCAGCAGTAACCGACAGGCGAACACCGGGGAGCTGTTTTTT. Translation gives CASSNRQANTGELFF.

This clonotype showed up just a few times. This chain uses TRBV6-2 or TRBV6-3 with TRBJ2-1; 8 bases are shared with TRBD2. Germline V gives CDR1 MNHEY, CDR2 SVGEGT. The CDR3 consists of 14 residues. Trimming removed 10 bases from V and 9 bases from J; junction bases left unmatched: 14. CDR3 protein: CATRDPGTSTEQFF. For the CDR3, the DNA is TGTGCCACCCGAGATCCCGGGACTAGTACTGAGCAGTTCTTC.

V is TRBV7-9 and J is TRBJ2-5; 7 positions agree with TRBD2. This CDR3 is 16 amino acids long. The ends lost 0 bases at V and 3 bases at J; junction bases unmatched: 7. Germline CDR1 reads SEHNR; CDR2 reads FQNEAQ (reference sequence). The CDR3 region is CASSLALAESKETQYF. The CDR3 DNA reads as TGTGCCAGCAGCTTAGCGCTAGCGGAGAGCAAAGAGACCCAGTACTTC.

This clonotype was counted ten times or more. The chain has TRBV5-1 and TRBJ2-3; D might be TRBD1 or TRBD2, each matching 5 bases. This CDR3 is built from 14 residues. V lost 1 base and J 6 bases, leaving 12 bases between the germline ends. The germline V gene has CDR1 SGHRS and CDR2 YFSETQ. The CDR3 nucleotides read TGCGCCAGCAGCTTGTCGCCTGAGGGGGATACGCAGTATTTT. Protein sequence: CASSLSPEGDTQYF.

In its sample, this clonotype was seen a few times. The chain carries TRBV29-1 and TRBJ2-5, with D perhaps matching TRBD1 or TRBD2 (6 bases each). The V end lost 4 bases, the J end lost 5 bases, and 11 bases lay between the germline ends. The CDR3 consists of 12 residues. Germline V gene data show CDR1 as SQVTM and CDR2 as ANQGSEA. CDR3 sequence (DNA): TGCAGCGTTGCGGGGGCCTTGGAGACCCAGTACTTC. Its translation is CSVAGALETQYF.

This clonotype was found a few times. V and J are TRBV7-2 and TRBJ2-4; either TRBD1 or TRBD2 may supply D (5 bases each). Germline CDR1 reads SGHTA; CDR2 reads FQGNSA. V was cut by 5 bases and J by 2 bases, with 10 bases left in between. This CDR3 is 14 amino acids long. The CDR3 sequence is CASSAGTTKNIQYF. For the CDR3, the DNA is TGTGCCAGCAGCGCCGGGACCACCAAAAACATTCAGTACTTC.

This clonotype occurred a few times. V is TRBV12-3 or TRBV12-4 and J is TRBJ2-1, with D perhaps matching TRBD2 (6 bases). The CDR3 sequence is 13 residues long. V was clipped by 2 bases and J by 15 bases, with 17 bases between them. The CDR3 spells CASSLSPEAGRFF. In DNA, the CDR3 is TGTGCCAGCAGTTTATCTCCGGAAGCGGGTAGGTTCTTC.

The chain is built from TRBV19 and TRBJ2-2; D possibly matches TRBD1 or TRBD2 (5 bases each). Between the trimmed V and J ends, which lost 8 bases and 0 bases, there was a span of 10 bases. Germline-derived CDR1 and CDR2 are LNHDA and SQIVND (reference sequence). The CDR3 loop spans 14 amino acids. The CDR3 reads CASWETANTGELFF. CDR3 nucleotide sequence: TGTGCCAGTTGGGAGACAGCGAACACCGGGGAGCTGTTTTTT.

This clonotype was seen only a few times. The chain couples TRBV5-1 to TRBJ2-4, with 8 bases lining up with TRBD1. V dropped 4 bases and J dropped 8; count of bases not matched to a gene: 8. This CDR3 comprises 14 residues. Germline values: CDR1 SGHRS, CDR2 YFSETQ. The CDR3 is CASSRGQGWDIQYF. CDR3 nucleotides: TGCGCCAGCAGCCGCGGACAGGGATGGGACATTCAGTACTTC.

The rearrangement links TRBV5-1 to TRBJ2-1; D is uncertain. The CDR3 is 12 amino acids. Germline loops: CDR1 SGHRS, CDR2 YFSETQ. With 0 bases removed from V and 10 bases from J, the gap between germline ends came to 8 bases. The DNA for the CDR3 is TGCGCCAGCAGCTTGGTTCGTGAAGAGCAGTTCTTC. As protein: CASSLVREEQFF.

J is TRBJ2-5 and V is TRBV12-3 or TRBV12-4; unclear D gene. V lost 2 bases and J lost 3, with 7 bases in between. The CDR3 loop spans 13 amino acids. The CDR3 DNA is TGTGCCAGCAGTTTAAAGCGTGAAGAGACCCAGTACTTC. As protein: CASSLKREETQYF.

The CDR3 DNA is TGTGCCAGCAGTTTAGGGACACTTAGACTAGGTGGTGCCAAAAACATTCAGTACTTC. Translating gives CASSLGTLRLGGAKNIQYF. This chain uses TRBV27 with TRBJ2-4, with D perhaps being TRBD1 or TRBD2 (6 bases each). Germline CDR1 MNHEY, CDR2 SMNVEV (reference sequence). This CDR3 spans 19 amino acids. V dropped 2 bases and J dropped 1 base, with 21 bases sitting between them.